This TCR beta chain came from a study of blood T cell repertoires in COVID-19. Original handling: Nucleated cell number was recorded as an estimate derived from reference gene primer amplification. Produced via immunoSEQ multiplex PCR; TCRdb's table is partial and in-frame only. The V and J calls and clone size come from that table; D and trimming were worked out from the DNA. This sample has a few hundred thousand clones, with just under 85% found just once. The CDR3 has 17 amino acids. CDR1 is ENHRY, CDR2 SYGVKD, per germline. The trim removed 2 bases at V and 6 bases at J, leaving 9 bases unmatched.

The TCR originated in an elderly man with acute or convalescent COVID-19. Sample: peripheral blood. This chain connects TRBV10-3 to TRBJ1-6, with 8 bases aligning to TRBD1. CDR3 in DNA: TGTGCCATCAGTGAGAACAGGGGGGAGCTGCTTAATTCACCCCTCCACTTT. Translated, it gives CAISENRGELLNSPLHF.